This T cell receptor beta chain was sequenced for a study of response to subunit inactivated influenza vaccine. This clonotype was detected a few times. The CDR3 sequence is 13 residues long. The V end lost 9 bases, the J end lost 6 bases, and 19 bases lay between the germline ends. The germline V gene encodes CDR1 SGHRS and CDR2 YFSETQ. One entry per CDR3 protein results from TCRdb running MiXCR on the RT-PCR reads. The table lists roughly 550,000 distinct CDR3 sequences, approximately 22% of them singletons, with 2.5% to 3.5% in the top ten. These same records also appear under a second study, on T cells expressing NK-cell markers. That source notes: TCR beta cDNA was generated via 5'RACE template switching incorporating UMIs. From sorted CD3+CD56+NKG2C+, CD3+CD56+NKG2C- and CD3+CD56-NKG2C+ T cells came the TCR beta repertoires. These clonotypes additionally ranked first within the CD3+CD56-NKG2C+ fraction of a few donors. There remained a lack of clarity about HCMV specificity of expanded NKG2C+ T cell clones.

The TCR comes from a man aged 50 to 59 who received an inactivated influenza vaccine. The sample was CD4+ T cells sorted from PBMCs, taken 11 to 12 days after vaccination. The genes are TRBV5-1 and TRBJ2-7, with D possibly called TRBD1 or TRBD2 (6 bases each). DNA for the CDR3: TGCGCCACCAAGTTATCAGGGGACTCCGAGCAGTACTTC. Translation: CATKLSGDSEQYF.